This is a list of T cell receptor beta chains from one sample in a study of blood T cell repertoires in COVID-19. Repertoires were generated with immunoSEQ multiplex PCR, while TCRdb's copy carries only in-frame clones and drops some. The repertoire holds roughly 130,000 clones, around 82% seen once, with around 12% in the top ten. The specimen sequenced was peripheral blood. The origin of the receptors is a woman under 40 who had recovered from COVID-19. Each CDR3 is given with its conserved first and last residue. A D gene is named only where the DNA matches it firmly. Size is omitted from some rows. Given values are once, few, many or a class for expanded clones.

clone size: .
J gene: TRBJ1-2
D gene: .
V gene: TRBV6-1
CDR3 DNA: TGTGCCAGCAGTGAAGTCGGGTACTATGGCTACACCTTC
CDR3 protein: CASSEVGYYGYTF

clone size: .
J gene: TRBJ2-4
D gene: TRBD1
V gene: TRBV11-2
CDR3 DNA: TGTGCCAGCAGGGATTTTACAGGGGGTTTGAACATTCAGTACTTC
CDR3 protein: CASRDFTGGLNIQYF

clone size: once
J gene: TRBJ1-6
D gene: .
V gene: TRBV19
CDR3 DNA: TGTGCCAGTAGAGAGGTAACCTATAATTCACCCCTCCACTTT
CDR3 protein: CASREVTYNSPLHF

clone size: .
J gene: TRBJ2-5
D gene: TRBD2
V gene: TRBV12-5
CDR3 DNA: TGTGCTAGTGGTTTGGGAAGTCCCAGTGCGGGGGTGACCCAGTACTTC
CDR3 protein: CASGLGSPSAGVTQYF

clone size: .
J gene: TRBJ2-7
D gene: .
V gene: TRBV21-1
CDR3 DNA: TGTGCCAGCAGCAAAGGTTGGCGGAAGACCTACGAGCAGTACTTC
CDR3 protein: CASSKGWRKTYEQYF

clone size: .
J gene: TRBJ2-3
D gene: TRBD2
V gene: TRBV6-5
CDR3 DNA: TGTGCCAGCAGACTAGCGAGCACAGATACGCAGTATTTT
CDR3 protein: CASRLASTDTQYF

clone size: .
J gene: TRBJ2-7
D gene: TRBD1
V gene: TRBV7-9
CDR3 DNA: TGTGCCAGGGGAACAGAGACAGGGATAGCCTACGAGCAGTACTTC
CDR3 protein: CARGTETGIAYEQYF

clone size: few
J gene: TRBJ2-1
D gene: TRBD1
V gene: TRBV6-5
CDR3 DNA: TGTGCCAGCAGCCCGGGACAGGACCCTAGGGAGCAGTTCTTC
CDR3 protein: CASSPGQDPREQFF

clone size: .
J gene: TRBJ1-3
D gene: TRBD1
V gene: TRBV15
CDR3 DNA: TGTGCCACCAGCAGAGACCTTAGGACAGGCCCCACCTCTGGAAACACCATATATTTT
CDR3 protein: CATSRDLRTGPTSGNTIYF

clone size: once
J gene: TRBJ2-5
D gene: TRBD2
V gene: TRBV5-5
CDR3 DNA: TGTGCCAGCAGCTGGGGGACTAGCGGGAGGGCCTCCCAAGAGACCCAGTACTTC
CDR3 protein: CASSWGTSGRASQETQYF

clone size: .
J gene: TRBJ2-3
D gene: TRBD2
V gene: TRBV3-1/TRBV3-2
CDR3 DNA: TGTGCCAGCAGCCAGCTAAGCGGGGGGGCTAGCACAGATACGCAGTATTTT
CDR3 protein: CASSQLSGGASTDTQYF

clone size: .
J gene: TRBJ1-2
D gene: .
V gene: TRBV5-6
CDR3 DNA: TGTGCCAGCAGCTTCATAGGGGCCGGTTATGGCTACACCTTC
CDR3 protein: CASSFIGAGYGYTF

clone size: .
J gene: TRBJ2-7
D gene: .
V gene: TRBV2
CDR3 DNA: TGTGCCAGCAGTGAAGTCGAGTACGAGCAGTACTTC
CDR3 protein: CASSEVEYEQYF

clone size: .
J gene: TRBJ2-1
D gene: TRBD2
V gene: TRBV5-1
CDR3 DNA: TGCGCCAGCAGCTCCCTTTCCGGGACTAGGATTAACAATGAGCAGTTCTTC
CDR3 protein: CASSSLSGTRINNEQFF

clone size: .
J gene: TRBJ1-1
D gene: .
V gene: TRBV12-3/TRBV12-4
CDR3 DNA: TGTGCCAGCAGCAACAGGGCGGGAGCTTTCTTT
CDR3 protein: CASSNRAGAFF

clone size: .
J gene: TRBJ1-5
D gene: .
V gene: TRBV29-1
CDR3 DNA: TGCAGCGTTGCGGTAGGGGATAATCAGCCCCAGCATTTT
CDR3 protein: CSVAVGDNQPQHF

clone size: .
J gene: TRBJ2-1
D gene: TRBD2
V gene: TRBV19
CDR3 DNA: TGTGCCAGTAGCACGACTAGCGGGAGAGCCCATGAGCAGTTCTTC
CDR3 protein: CASSTTSGRAHEQFF

clone size: .
J gene: TRBJ2-2
D gene: .
V gene: TRBV5-1
CDR3 DNA: TGCGCCAGCAGCTTGGAGGGGGCCGGGGAGCTGTTTTTT
CDR3 protein: CASSLEGAGELFF

clone size: .
J gene: TRBJ2-1
D gene: .
V gene: TRBV14
CDR3 DNA: TGTGCCAGCAGCCAAGGCCAGGTATACGAGCAGTTCTTC
CDR3 protein: CASSQGQVYEQFF

clone size: .
J gene: TRBJ2-7
D gene: .
V gene: TRBV6-5
CDR3 DNA: TGTGCCAGCAGTTACCGAGGGTCGGAGACTTACGAGCAGTACTTC
CDR3 protein: CASSYRGSETYEQYF

clone size: .
J gene: TRBJ2-5
D gene: .
V gene: TRBV5-5
CDR3 DNA: TGTGCCAGCAGCTCCTCTTTACAGAGTTACCAAGAGACCCAGTACTTC
CDR3 protein: CASSSSLQSYQETQYF

clone size: .
J gene: TRBJ1-2
D gene: .
V gene: TRBV5-5
CDR3 DNA: TGTGCCAGCAGGCTGGCATACAGCCCAAACTATGGCTACACCTTC
CDR3 protein: CASRLAYSPNYGYTF

clone size: .
J gene: TRBJ2-1
D gene: .
V gene: TRBV5-1
CDR3 DNA: TGCGCCAGCAGCCCCGGCAATGAGCAGTTCTTC
CDR3 protein: CASSPGNEQFF

clone size: .
J gene: TRBJ1-4
D gene: TRBD1
V gene: TRBV5-1
CDR3 DNA: TGCGCCAGCAGCTTTACAGGGGGCCGGGAAAAACTGTTTTTT
CDR3 protein: CASSFTGGREKLFF